A single T cell receptor (beta chain) is shown here with its context. This clonotype appeared many times. The target of this receptor is not known. Base qualities are missing; no much larger clone stands one base away. The sample's time point label, decoded: newly diagnosed GD, antithyroid drugs for less than 3 months. For both TCR sequencing and RNA sequencing, RNA was extracted from PBMCs in TRIzol. The diagnosis of Graves' disease followed American Thyroid Association guidelines. Patients for the study were recruited at an endocrinology department in Xi'an, China. Each patient gave about 10 milliliters of peripheral blood, collected in an EDTA anticoagulant tube. Ficoll Paque Plus density gradient separation was used to isolate PBMCs, and no additional T cell sorting was done. An Agilent 2100 Bioanalyzer and agarose gel were used to check RNA quality, and a NanoDrop 2000 was used to measure RNA concentration.

The source of the sample is a study of regulatory T cells in long-lasting Graves disease (dated by TCRdb to the early 2020s). About the full investigation: Newly diagnosed Graves' disease patients had taken antithyroid drugs for less than 3 months. Peripheral blood TCR sequencing and RNA sequencing compared persistent Graves' disease patients with newly diagnosed Graves' disease patients. The study was conducted in China and was registered as a clinical trial. TCR sequencing covered 13 persistent and roughly 20 newly diagnosed Graves' disease patients, some 33 samples in total. Broad study findings and their caveats: The small sample size was acknowledged by the authors as a limitation that may reduce accuracy. Persistent disease showed preferential use of TRBV28, TRBJ1-2 and TRBJ2-5, whereas newly diagnosed disease favored TRBV20-1 and TRBJ2-1. Sequencing and analysis were limited to the TCR beta chain. A larger number of public clonotypes was shared among persistent patients (approximately 3,000) than among newly diagnosed patients (around 970). Peripheral blood alone was examined, since thyroid tissue, which constituted the primary lesion, could not be accessed. Compared with newly diagnosed patients, patients with persistent Graves' disease had lower TCR Shannon entropy and fewer highly expanded clones, which suggests clonal expansion.

Including the terminal cysteine and phenylalanine, the CDR3 comprises 13 residues. The sequence is cut down to CDR3 DNA, 39 bases in frame from base 1. CDR1 PRHDT and CDR2 FYEKMQ were looked up in the germline V gene (reference sequence). The junction shows trimming of 4 bases on V and 6 bases on J, plus 13 bases between the germline ends. The receptor library was made with multiplex PCR. Sequenced on an Illumina HiSeq 4000. TCR beta libraries were built with iRepertoire HTBI primers and Arm-PCR amplification of CDR3 regions. Gel purification was performed on PCR products prior to sequencing. Per the authors' processing: Gene usage analysis of CDR3 amino acid clonotypes relied on the approximately 60 TRBV and about 13 TRBJ segments identified across samples. COPE and FqMerger were used to merge filtered high-quality paired reads into contigs. Contigs were aligned with BLAST to IMGT TRBV, TRBD and TRBJ reference genes, and CDR3 was defined per IMGT. Clonotypes above 0.1% frequency were classified as highly expanded clones. Shannon entropy was used to measure repertoire diversity, and the Gini coefficient was used to measure V-J evenness. A clonotype was considered public if more than one individual shared it. TCRdb's own reprocessing of the public reads used fastp at Q25 and MiXCR and kept productive beta chains. Entries are consolidated by CDR3 protein sequence, retaining the most common genes and DNA. The V and J calls come from TCRdb's annotation, not from the publication. Within this sample are over 450,000 distinct CDR3 sequences, with 12% of them counted one time only. The top ten hold almost 9% of the sample.

This sample was also put to use in a study of T cells in Graves' hyperthyroidism and ophthalmopathy. Per that second paper: A patient counted as having stable Graves' hyperthyroidism if no progression to ophthalmopathy occurred over 18 months of follow-up. Hyperthyroidism patients were aged 18 to 65 years and newly diagnosed, with disease duration of less than 2 months. The study excluded patients with uncontrolled infections, other autoimmune diseases, pregnancy or lactation. Clinical symptoms, serum thyroxine and TRAb, thyroid ultrasound, and orbital computed tomography formed the basis for the diagnoses. For the first round of RT-PCR on the TCR CDR3, the HTBI primer set was used together with the Qiagen OneStep RT-PCR kit. Most expanded thyroid clonotypes (frequency above 0.001) were also detected in blood, a finding suggesting that blood repertoires may reflect thyroid immune responses. A model built on a 13 V-J signature distinguished ophthalmopathy from stable hyperthyroidism, reaching about 88% sensitivity and about 81% specificity in cross-validation and 80%/75% in testing. In validation, the model predicted progression to ophthalmopathy a median of about 6.8 months before onset, with roughly 68% sensitivity and 72.22% specificity. A discovery cohort of about 100 patients, about 43 with Graves' ophthalmopathy and fewer than 65 with stable Graves' hyperthyroidism, was used to find distinguishing TCR V-J signatures. An independent validation cohort of under 20 hyperthyroidism patients and approximately 17 patients who later progressed to ophthalmopathy tested prospective prediction of ophthalmopathy. The approximately 100 discovery patients were randomly divided into training and test sets at a 7:3 ratio. In roughly six Graves' hyperthyroidism patients, the study also compared T-cell repertoires from thyroid tissue with T-cell repertoires from blood. After blood sampling, hyperthyroidism patients were treated with methimazole at a starting dose of 30 mg daily, and ophthalmopathy patients were treated with high-dose intravenous methylprednisolone. A second multiplex PCR round built the libraries, followed by size selection and purification. Sequencing of the libraries was done on an Illumina HiSeq2000 using paired-end 100 bp reads. Raw data were processed with SOAPnuke, discarding reads with adapters, uncalled bases, mean Phred below 15, or no exact constant-primer or identifier match. COPE v1.2.5 was used to merge the high-quality paired reads, and each unique nucleotide sequence was defined as a clonotype. MiTCR v1.1 was used to align the clonotypes against IMGT TRBV, TRBD and TRBJ reference segments. Analysis was restricted to V-J combinations with a frequency above 0.0001, which covered approximately 99% of repertoires. A TCS score was defined as the ratio of F50 (clonal expansion) to E x V (chaos), with BLOSUM62-based TCRdist applied between CDR3 peptides within each V-J. Welch's t-statistics and random forest reduced roughly 530 V-J features to about 12, which were used in a naive Bayes classifier (R e1071). No statistical method was used to set the sample size in advance, and investigators knew the group allocation. TCR Vbeta CDR3 sequencing of approximately 140 peripheral blood samples (fewer than 45 ophthalmopathy, about 75 hyperthyroidism and some 17 progressor patients) is reported in the paper.

The receptor was derived from a woman aged 25-40 years with Graves disease. Donor details come from another sample of the same person, matched by shared clones. Sequenced here: peripheral blood mononuclear cells (PBMCs), sampled at new diagnosis, from a patient treated with antithyroid drugs. The chain is made from TRBV13 and TRBJ2-7; a tentative D call is TRBD2 (6 bases match). Here is the DNA: TGTGCCAGCAGCTATGCTAGCGAGGTCGAGCAGTACTTC. This codes for CASSYASEVEQYF.